This T cell receptor beta chain derives from a study of blood T cell repertoires in COVID-19. The wider study: The United States, Italy and Spain supplied acute and convalescent COVID-19 samples. PBMCs, B-cell-depleted T cells, or T cells provided the cDNA or gDNA that made up the material.

The authors' processing: Counts of nucleated cells, estimated from reference gene primer amplification, were obtained. Generated by immunoSEQ multiplex PCR, the TCRdb table keeps only in-frame clones and is missing some. The V and J calls and clone size were taken over from that table, and D and trimming were inferred from the DNA. Among roughly 25,000 clones listed, around 92% were seen once. This CDR3 has 13 residues. Looked up from germline, CDR1 is SGHTA and CDR2 is FQGTGA. V lost 5 bases and J 1 base, leaving 7 bases between the germline ends. This chain uses TRBV7-3 with TRBJ2-3; a weak D match, TRBD1 (5 bases). Sequenced sample: peripheral blood. The clonotype comes from a man between 65 and 85 years old with active COVID-19. CDR3 amino acids: CASSTQGTDTQYF. The CDR3 DNA follows: TGTGCCAGCAGCACACAGGGCACAGATACGCAGTATTTT.